This entry lists 10 T cell receptor beta chains sequenced from one sample in a study of low-dose radiotherapy and immunotherapy resistance in tumors. TRAV- and TRBV-specific primers primed first-strand cDNA, covering alpha and beta chains. The PCR that amplified TCRs ran for 15 to 25 cycles, relying on a constant-region primer and a V-primer adapter. Each CDR3 protein gets one entry after TCRdb re-called the reads with MiXCR. The data hold about 100,000 distinct CDR3 sequences, with about 20% observed a single time. Time point denoted: after trial treatment. The sample's treatment: LDRT plus nivolumab, ipilimumab, low-dose cyclophosphamide and aspirin (RACIN trial). The sequences come from PBMCs, collected after low-dose radiotherapy plus immunotherapy. All receptors derive from a male donor with prostate cancer.

This clonotype showed up many times. The J gene is TRBJ2-7, the V gene TRBV20-1, with 8 nucleotides matching TRBD1. This CDR3 contains 15 residues. Germline CDR1 and CDR2: DFQATT and SNEGSKA (reference sequence). Germline trimming cut 6 bases from V and 7 bases from J; bases unmatched to any gene: 17. The CDR3 DNA is TGCAGTGCCCCCAGGGGGCAAGGGATGGATGAAGAGCAGTACTTC. Amino acid sequence: CSAPRGQGMDEEQYF.

This clonotype was seen repeatedly, ten times or more. The V gene is TRBV6-5, the J gene TRBJ1-5; a possible D gene is TRBD1 (5 bases). The length of the CDR3 is 15 residues. Germline CDR1 and CDR2: MNHEY and SVGAGI. The V end was cut by 0 bases, the J end by 3 bases, with 9 bases between. The CDR3 reads CASSYSWGINQPQHF. The CDR3, as DNA: TGTGCCAGCAGTTACTCATGGGGGATCAATCAGCCCCAGCATTTT.

This clonotype is labeled as medium-sized. The rearrangement uses TRBV10-3 and TRBJ2-1; 14 nucleotides match TRBD2. V shed 3 bases and J 0 bases; nucleotides not matched to a gene: 4. This CDR3 is 18 amino acids long. The germline CDR1 and CDR2 sequences are ENHRY and SYGVKD. The CDR3 region has the DNA TGTGCCATCAGTGATGGGACTAGCGGGGGCCGCTCCTACAATGAGCAGTTCTTC. This sequence encodes CAISDGTSGGRSYNEQFF.

This clonotype was seen many times. The chain has TRBV10-3 and TRBJ1-5; D not resolved. V was clipped by 6 bases and J by 0 bases, with 6 bases between them. The CDR3 covers 13 residues. Per germline, CDR1 ENHRY and CDR2 SYGVKD. This CDR3 reads CAIRGLSNQPQHF. CDR3 coding DNA: TGTGCCATCAGGGGCCTTAGCAATCAGCCCCAGCATTTT.

This clonotype has at least ten counts. The chain joins TRBV7-2 to TRBJ2-1, with 12 bases identical to TRBD1. Germline loops: CDR1 SGHTA, CDR2 FQGNSA. The V segment lost 5 bases and the J segment 0 bases; nucleotides outside the gene matches: 8. The length of the CDR3 is 18 residues. The CDR3 DNA reads TGTGCCAGCAGCACCGGGACAGGGGGCACAAGCTCCTACAATGAGCAGTTCTTC. Its protein product is CASSTGTGGTSSYNEQFF. The variable domain in full, with the rest retrieved from reference TRBV7-2 and TRBJ2-1, is GAGVSQSPSNKVTEKGKDVELRCDPISGHTALYWYRQSLGQGLEFLIYFQGNSAPDKSGLPSDRFSAERTGGSVSTLTIQRTQQEDSAVYLCASSTGTGGTSSYNEQFFGPGTRLTVL.

This rearrangement joins TRBV7-2 to TRBJ2-5; the D gene is possibly TRBD2 (6 bases). CDR3 length: 15 residues. Deletions cut 5 bases from V and 2 bases from J, with 15 bases between. Germline V gives CDR1 SGHTA, CDR2 FQGNSA. The CDR3 spells CASSIVTGVQETQYF. As DNA, the CDR3 is TGTGCCAGCAGCATCGTGACGGGGGTTCAAGAGACCCAGTACTTC.

V gene TRBV4-2 combines with J gene TRBJ2-1; TRBD2 aligns across 10 bases. The CDR3 is 15 amino acids. The germline V gene has CDR1 LGHNA and CDR2 YNFKEQ. With 2 bases clipped from V and 3 bases from J, the junction kept 1 base outside the gene matches. CDR3 nucleotides: TGTGCCAGCAGCCAAAGCGGGGGGGTCTACAATGAGCAGTTCTTC. Translating gives CASSQSGGVYNEQFF.

As to this clonotype: A junction end diverges from the germline sequence, so it may reflect a read error. CDR3 sequence (DNA): TGTGCCAGCAGCTTTGGGGAAGAGACCCGGTACTTC. It is translated as CASSFGEETRYF. This chain joins TRBV5-3 and TRBJ2-5; D gene uncertain. TRBV5-3 has ORF status, its function being uncertain. This CDR3 contains 12 residues.

This clonotype is labeled as medium-sized. The chain has TRBV12-3 or TRBV12-4 and TRBJ2-4; 10 positions agree with TRBD2. The CDR3 is 15 residues long. The V gene end was trimmed by 5 bases and the J gene end by 4 bases; junction bases not matched to a gene: 5. For the CDR3, the DNA is TGTGCCAGCAGTCCCAGGACTAGCGGAAAAAACATTCAGTACTTC. It codes for CASSPRTSGKNIQYF.

J is TRBJ1-2 and V is TRBV12-3 or TRBV12-4; D is perhaps TRBD1 (6 bases). V lost 2 bases to trimming and J lost 8 bases, with 12 bases between them. This CDR3 comprises 13 residues. The chain's CDR3 is CASSLRTGRGYTF. The DNA for the CDR3 is TGTGCCAGCAGTTTAAGAACAGGGAGAGGCTACACCTTC.